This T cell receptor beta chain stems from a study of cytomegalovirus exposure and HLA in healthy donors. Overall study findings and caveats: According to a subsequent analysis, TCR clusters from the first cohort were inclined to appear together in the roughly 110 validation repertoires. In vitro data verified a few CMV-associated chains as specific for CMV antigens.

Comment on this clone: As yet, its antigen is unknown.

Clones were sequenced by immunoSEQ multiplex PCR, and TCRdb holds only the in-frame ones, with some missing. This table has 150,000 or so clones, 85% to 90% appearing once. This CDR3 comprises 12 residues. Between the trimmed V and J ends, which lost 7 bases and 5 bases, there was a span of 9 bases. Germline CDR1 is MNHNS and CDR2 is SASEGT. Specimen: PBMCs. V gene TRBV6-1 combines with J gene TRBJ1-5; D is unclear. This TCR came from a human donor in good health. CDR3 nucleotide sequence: TGTGCCAGCATTGGCAGTTATCAGCCCCAGCATTTT. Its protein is CASIGSYQPQHF.